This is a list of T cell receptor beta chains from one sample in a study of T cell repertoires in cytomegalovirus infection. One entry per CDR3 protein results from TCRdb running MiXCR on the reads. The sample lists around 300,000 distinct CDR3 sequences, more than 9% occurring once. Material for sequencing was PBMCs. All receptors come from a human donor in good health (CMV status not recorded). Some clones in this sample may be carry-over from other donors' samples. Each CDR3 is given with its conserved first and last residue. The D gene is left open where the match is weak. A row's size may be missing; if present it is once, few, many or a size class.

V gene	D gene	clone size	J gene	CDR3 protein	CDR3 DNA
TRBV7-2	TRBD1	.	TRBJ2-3	CASSPRQGSTQYF	TGTGCCAGCAGCCCTAGACAGGGTAGTACGCAGTATTTT
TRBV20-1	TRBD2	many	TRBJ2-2	CSTPGLAGYTGELFF	TGCAGTACTCCGGGACTAGCGGGGTACACCGGGGAGCTGTTTTTT
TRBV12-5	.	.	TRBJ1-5	CASGQKSNQPQHF	TGTGCTAGTGGACAGAAAAGCAATCAGCCCCAGCATTTT
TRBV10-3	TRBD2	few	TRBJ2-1	CATQQEASGSVEQFF	TGTGCCACCCAACAGGAAGCTAGCGGGAGTGTTGAGCAGTTCTTC
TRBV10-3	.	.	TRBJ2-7	CAIGGRSEQYF	TGTGCCATCGGGGGTAGGTCCGAGCAGTACTTC
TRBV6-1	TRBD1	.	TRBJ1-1	CASKVSGGTEAFF	TGTGCCAGCAAGGTCTCAGGGGGCACTGAAGCTTTCTTT
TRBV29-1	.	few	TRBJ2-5	CSVPKGTLVETQYF	TGCAGCGTTCCCAAGGGGACCCTAGTAGAGACCCAGTACTTC
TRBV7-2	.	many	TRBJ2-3	CASSPRPGTDTQYF	TGTGCCAGCAGCCCGAGACCCGGCACAGATACGCAGTATTTT
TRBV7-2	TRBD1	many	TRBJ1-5	CASSLERGQGNQPQHF	TGTGCCAGCAGTCTCGAACGGGGACAGGGTAATCAGCCCCAGCATTTT
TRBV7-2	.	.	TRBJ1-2	CASSRAGIEYGYTF	TGTGCCAGCAGCCGGGCAGGGATCGAGTATGGCTACACCTTC
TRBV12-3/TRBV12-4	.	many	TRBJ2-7	CASSLGRLVGQYF	TGTGCCAGCAGTTTAGGAAGACTCGTAGGGCAGTACTTC
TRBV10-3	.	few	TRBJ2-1	CAISESSGEWGNEQFF	TGTGCCATCAGTGAGTCCTCGGGAGAGTGGGGTAATGAGCAGTTCTTC
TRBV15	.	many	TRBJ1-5	CATSRIGGDQPQHF	TGTGCCACCAGCAGAATCGGGGGGGATCAGCCCCAGCATTTT
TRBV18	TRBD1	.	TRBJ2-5	CASSIILDRGQETQYF	TGTGCCAGCTCGATCATTTTGGACAGGGGTCAAGAGACCCAGTACTTC
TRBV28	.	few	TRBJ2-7	CASNYRGGYEQYF	TGTGCCAGCAACTACCGGGGCGGGTACGAGCAGTACTTC
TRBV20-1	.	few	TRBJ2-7	CSAPRQVPYEQYF	TGCAGTGCCCCCCGGCAGGTTCCCTACGAGCAGTACTTC
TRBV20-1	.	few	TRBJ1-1	CSARGGFDTEAFF	TGCAGTGCCCGCGGAGGGTTTGACACTGAAGCTTTCTTT
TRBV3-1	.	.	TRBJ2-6	CASSQAPSAGANVLTF	TGTGCCAGCAGCCAAGCCCCTTCCGCTGGGGCCAACGTCCTGACTTTC
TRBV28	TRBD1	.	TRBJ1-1	CASSGTGGTNTEAFF	TGTGCCAGCAGTGGGACAGGGGGGACGAACACTGAAGCTTTCTTT
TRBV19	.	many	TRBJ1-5	CASSTSGRNQPQHF	TGTGCCAGTAGCACCTCCGGCAGAAATCAGCCCCAGCATTTT
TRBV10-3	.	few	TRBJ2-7	CAISSEGLRIKQYF	TGTGCCATCAGTTCGGAGGGGCTACGGATCAAGCAGTACTTC
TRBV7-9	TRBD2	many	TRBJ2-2	CASSSGLAAAGELFF	TGTGCCAGCAGCTCGGGACTAGCGGCCGCCGGGGAGCTGTTTTTT
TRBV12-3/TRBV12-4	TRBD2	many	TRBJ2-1	CASSFTSGRGGNEQFF	TGTGCCAGCAGTTTTACTAGCGGGAGGGGTGGGAATGAGCAGTTCTTC
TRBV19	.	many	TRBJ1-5	CASWIQNSNQPQHF	TGTGCCAGTTGGATACAAAATAGCAATCAGCCCCAGCATTTT
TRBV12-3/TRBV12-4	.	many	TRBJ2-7	CASSFRGSEQYF	TGTGCCAGCAGTTTCAGGGGCAGCGAGCAGTACTTC
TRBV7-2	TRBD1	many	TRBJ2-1	CASSSDRGLEQFF	TGTGCCAGCAGCTCCGACAGGGGGCTTGAGCAGTTCTTC
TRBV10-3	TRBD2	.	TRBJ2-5	CAIRGTSGDQETQYF	TGTGCCATCAGAGGGACTAGCGGGGACCAAGAGACCCAGTACTTC
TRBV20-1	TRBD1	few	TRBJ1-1	CSASGTGRGGTEAFF	TGCAGTGCTAGTGGGACAGGGAGGGGTGGTACTGAAGCTTTCTTT
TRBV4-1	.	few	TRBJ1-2	CASSQAGEHTF	TGCGCCAGCAGCCAAGCAGGGGAGCACACCTTC
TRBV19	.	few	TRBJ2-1	CASSSAGKNNEQFF	TGTGCCAGTAGTTCGGCAGGAAAAAATAATGAGCAGTTCTTC
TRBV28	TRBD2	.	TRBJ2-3	CASRLLAVSTDTQYF	TGTGCCAGCAGGCTACTAGCGGTTAGCACAGATACGCAGTATTTT
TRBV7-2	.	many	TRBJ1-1	CASSQTAMNTEAFF	TGTGCCAGCAGCCAAACAGCGATGAACACTGAAGCTTTCTTT
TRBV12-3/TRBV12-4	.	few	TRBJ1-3	CASSLRQSGNTIYF	TGTGCCAGCAGTTTAAGGCAGTCTGGAAACACCATATATTTT
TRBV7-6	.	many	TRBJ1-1	CASSLLVNTEAFF	TGTGCCAGCAGCTTATTGGTGAACACTGAAGCTTTCTTT
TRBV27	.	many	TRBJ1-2	CASSTTGLSGYTF	TGTGCCAGCAGTACAACAGGGTTAAGTGGCTACACCTTC